This TCR beta chain stems from a study of patients and donors after allogeneic stem cell transplantation. TCRdb re-called the RT-PCR reads with MiXCR, one entry per CDR3 protein. This table holds 100,000 to 130,000 distinct CDR3 sequences, less than 45% found once. The source of this sequence is a human donor who was either an allogeneic HSCT recipient or a stem cell or donor lymphocyte infusion donor (not recorded which). It is not recorded whose cells these are; they may come from a transplant donor. Input material: blood, either unsorted or a sorted T cell fraction (not recorded which).

CDR3 in DNA: TGTGCCAGCAGCGTAGAAGGCAGGGTTAATGAAAAACTGTTTTTT. It translates to CASSVEGRVNEKLFF. The rearrangement joins TRBV9 to TRBJ1-4, with TRBD1 as a possible D gene (5 bases). Germline CDR1 reads SGDLS; CDR2 reads YYNGEE. V was shortened by 0 bases and J by 4 bases, with 10 bases between the two germline ends. The CDR3 consists of 15 residues.